This is a list of T cell receptor beta chains from one sample in a study of PD-L1 blockade in urothelial cancer. Some clones are missing from TCRdb's copy, which holds only in-frame ones; the method was immunoSEQ multiplex PCR. The data hold roughly 120,000 clones, with about 88% observed a single time. The sample in question was PBMCs, obtained around atezolizumab (anti-PD-L1) treatment. All receptors come from a man in his forties or fifties with urothelial cancer. Both conserved end residues are part of each CDR3. The D gene is left open where the match is weak.

.,TRBJ1-6,TRBV10-1,CASSESGSSPLHF
TRBD2,TRBJ2-3,TRBV30,CAWSVGLAVTDTQYF
.,TRBJ2-1,TRBV5-4,CASSPSFGGYNEQFF
TRBD2,TRBJ2-7,TRBV9,CASSPGLADYEQYF
TRBD1,TRBJ1-6,TRBV6-5,CASSFDRGSSPLHF
TRBD1,TRBJ2-7,TRBV2,CASSERTGIYEQYF
.,TRBJ2-1,TRBV21-1,CASSYRATQTYNEQFF
TRBD1,TRBJ2-1,TRBV2,CASSAGQEQFF
.,TRBJ2-1,TRBV10-3,CAISGGKWNNEQFF
TRBD2,TRBJ2-1,TRBV19,CASSALRTSGYNEQFF
.,TRBJ2-2,TRBV4-1,CASSSRGVVSGELFF
.,TRBJ2-7,TRBV11-2,CASSSAYEQYF
TRBD1,TRBJ2-2,TRBV7-9,CASSPQGAEKMTGELFF
.,TRBJ2-7,TRBV10-3,CAIARTAEQYF
.,TRBJ2-2,TRBV19,CASSIESSSNTGELFF
TRBD1,TRBJ2-3,TRBV7-9,CASSYGQGTDTQYF
.,TRBJ1-3,TRBV18,CASSPRDPFTNSGNTIYF
.,TRBJ1-4,TRBV4-1,CASSQEGRQAATNEKLFF
.,TRBJ1-5,TRBV28,CASSQGGQPQHF
.,TRBJ1-2,TRBV18,CASSPSIADVNYGYTF
TRBD1,TRBJ1-1,TRBV10-3,CAIRGQGNTEAFF
.,TRBJ2-7,TRBV4-2,CASSQGLAISYEQYF
.,TRBJ2-7,TRBV29-1,CSVVPSSYEQYF
TRBD1,TRBJ2-2,TRBV19,CASSARDRGLLTGELFF
.,TRBJ2-1,TRBV7-9,CASSGSTRADEQFF
TRBD1,TRBJ1-6,TRBV2,CASRDQGDSPLHF
.,TRBJ1-1,TRBV15,CATSIDIRGTEAFF
TRBD1,TRBJ1-2,TRBV6-5,CASSKGQGAQGYTF
TRBD1,TRBJ2-1,TRBV18,CASSPPVGQGVYNEQFF
TRBD2,TRBJ2-3,TRBV18,CASSPLAGGRADTQYF
TRBD1,TRBJ1-1,TRBV18,CASSPGQAVGGEAFF
TRBD2,TRBJ2-5,TRBV7-3,CASSTGGPQETQYF
.,TRBJ1-2,TRBV5-8,CASSFRQGPFYGYTF
TRBD2,TRBJ2-1,TRBV14,CASSQTGGSSYNEQFF
.,TRBJ2-7,TRBV19,CASSIGGGGYEQYF
.,TRBJ1-6,TRBV7-3,CASSRGGYNSPLHF
TRBD2,TRBJ2-3,TRBV11-2,CASSRFFAGEVSTDTQYF
TRBD1,TRBJ2-2,TRBV6-5,CASSYTGGGTGELFF
.,TRBJ1-4,TRBV11-2,CASSLDRNSQNEKLFF
TRBD2,TRBJ2-2,TRBV18,CASSPLLAANTGELFF
.,TRBJ1-3,TRBV28,CASGRGTSGNTIYF
.,TRBJ2-7,TRBV19,CASSIGAYPNSYEQYF
.,TRBJ2-3,TRBV28,CASSFRGRTDTQYF
.,TRBJ2-7,TRBV28,CASSPNQSRLRNEQYF
.,TRBJ2-3,TRBV7-2,CASSAVAATTDTQYF
.,TRBJ2-3,TRBV18,CASSPTTDTQYF
.,TRBJ2-2,TRBV27,CASSLKREFGELFF
TRBD1,TRBJ2-1,TRBV10-3,CAISTDRGRRNEQFF
.,TRBJ2-1,TRBV7-7,CGGDWRGPLGEQFF
TRBD2,TRBJ2-3,TRBV4-2,CAGEGTNSGRAGPTDTQYF
TRBD1,TRBJ1-5,TRBV7-6,CASSRTGQNQPQHF
.,TRBJ2-7,TRBV13,CASSAEGRTYEQYF
.,TRBJ2-5,TRBV4-1,CASSQDSVYQETQYF
.,TRBJ2-2,TRBV5-4,CASSLASVAAVGELFF
TRBD2,TRBJ2-7,TRBV7-2,CASSSSGGYEQYF
TRBD2,TRBJ2-1,TRBV18,CASSPWGLGSSNEQFF
.,TRBJ2-7,TRBV18,CASSPLAGPSSYEQYF